Below, 8 T cell receptor beta chains from the same sample are listed, as sequenced in a study of identical twins. TCRdb reprocessed the 5' RACE reads via MiXCR and lists one record per CDR3 protein. Seen here are approximately 700,000 distinct CDR3 sequences, around 6% observed once, and the top ten hold 1.5% to 2%. Sequenced sample: naive T cells sorted from blood. All receptors come from a young man in good health.

This clonotype occurred many times. This chain links TRBV27 with TRBJ2-1, with D unresolved. The length of the CDR3 is 14 residues. V gave up 6 bases and J gave up 3 bases, with 12 bases separating them. Germline-derived CDR1 and CDR2 are MNHEY and SMNVEV (reference sequence). The CDR3, as DNA: TGTGCCAGCAGCTTAGGTGAATTCTACAATGAGCAGTTCTTC. Translated: CASSLGEFYNEQFF.

This clonotype has ten or more counts. This chain joins TRBV12-3 or TRBV12-4 and TRBJ2-1; possible D gene TRBD1, 6 bases. V was pared by 0 bases and J by 2 bases, with 11 bases between. CDR3 length: 16 amino acids. The CDR3 spells CASSLALQGTYNEQFF. CDR3 in DNA: TGTGCCAGCAGTTTAGCGCTTCAGGGGACCTACAATGAGCAGTTCTTC.

The table lists this clonotype with many counts. The rearrangement uses TRBV28 and TRBJ2-2; 8 bases agree with TRBD1. The CDR3 has 15 amino acids. Germline V gene data show CDR1 as MDHEN and CDR2 as SYDVKM. J was trimmed by 6 bases and V by 5 bases; bases with no gene match: 8. Here the CDR3 reads CASSPDREGAGELFF. The CDR3 bases are TGTGCCAGCAGTCCGGACAGGGAAGGGGCCGGGGAGCTGTTTTTT.

As to this clonotype: A read error is possible here, since a much larger clone lies one base away. The genes are TRBV30 and TRBJ2-7; 9 bases map to TRBD1. The CDR3 is 14 residues long. The germline CDR1 and CDR2 sequences are GTSNPN and SVGIG (reference sequence). CDR3 bases: TGTGCCTGGCGTGTTACAGGGGGCCCCTACGAGCAGTACTTC. Translation: CAWRVTGGPYEQYF.

This clonotype was seen just once. The chain uses TRBV14 and TRBJ2-5; 7 bases match TRBD1. The V and J ends lost 0 bases and 2 bases, in that order; junction bases with no gene match: 0. The CDR3 is 14 amino acids. CDR1 and CDR2 (germline): SGHDN, FVKESK. The CDR3 here is CASSQETGQETQYF. The DNA for the CDR3 is TGTGCCAGCAGCCAAGAGACAGGGCAAGAGACCCAGTACTTC. Combining the CDR3 with reference TRBV14 and TRBJ2-5 gives the whole variable domain EAGVTQFPSHSVIEKGQTVTLRCDPISGHDNLYWYRRVMGKEIKFLLHFVKESKQDESGMPNNRFLAERTGGTYSTLKVQPAELEDSGVYFCASSQETGQETQYFGPGTRLLVL.

In this sample, this clonotype turned up many times. For the CDR3, the DNA is TGTGCCAGCAGTTTATGGACAGGGGTACAAGAGACCCAGTACTTC. Its translation is CASSLWTGVQETQYF. The J gene is TRBJ2-5, the V gene TRBV28; 8 nucleotides agree with TRBD1. Germline CDR1 and CDR2: MDHEN and SYDVKM. After removal of 0 bases from V and 2 bases from J, the junction contained 2 bases not matched to a gene. The CDR3 has 15 residues.

This clonotype was counted at least ten times. This chain joins TRBV11-2 and TRBJ2-1; D gene uncertain. This CDR3 spans 13 amino acids. V lost 10 bases, J lost 0 bases, and 10 bases lay in between. Germline-derived CDR1 and CDR2 are SGHAT and FQNNGV. The CDR3, as DNA: TGTGCCACCAAGGGAAGCTCCTACAATGAGCAGTTCTTC. This sequence encodes CATKGSSYNEQFF.

This clonotype was counted between two and nine times. The gene calls are TRBV10-3 and TRBJ2-2; the match to TRBD1 covers 11 bases. The germline V gene encodes CDR1 ENHRY and CDR2 SYGVKD. This CDR3 region has 16 residues. Unmatched junction bases numbered 3, after V lost 2 bases and J lost 4 bases. The CDR3: CAISETGQGGTGELFF. CDR3 coding DNA: TGTGCCATCAGTGAGACGGGACAGGGGGGCACCGGGGAGCTGTTTTTT.